The entry that follows covers one TCR beta chain sequence. This sample stems from a study of T-cell reconstitution after alpha-beta-depleted transplantation in children. Trimming left V 5 bases short and J 7 bases short, with 18 bases between. The CDR3 totals 15 residues. This sample's TCRbeta library carried unique molecular identifier barcodes. TCRdb re-derived calls from the PCR reads in MiXCR, one entry per CDR3 protein. The repertoire holds 70,000 to 95,000 distinct CDR3 sequences, with roughly a sixth as singletons. The specimen was PBMCs, mostly from graft donor cells, collected 180 days after TCRalphabeta/CD19-depleted stem cell transplant. This receptor was identified in a male patient aged 2-9 years who had a stem cell transplant for acute lymphoblastic leukemia, so the T cells may come from the graft donor. The chain is built from TRBV12-3 or TRBV12-4 and TRBJ2-1; D unresolved. DNA of the CDR3: TGTGCCAGCAGTCCGCCGGGTCTAGATTTTAATGAGCAGTTCTTC. It is translated as CASSPPGLDFNEQFF.